These T cell receptor beta chains were read from a single sample in a study of graft-versus-host responses after intestinal transplantation. These TCRs' antigens remain unknown. The method was immunoSEQ multiplex PCR; TCRdb's version includes in-frame clones alone and lacks a portion of them. The profile shows roughly 130,000 clones, around 90% of them singletons. The sample here was unstimulated CD4+ T cells sorted from spleen or lymph node cells, taken before intestinal transplant. All receptors come from a human donor who received an intestinal transplant. Each CDR3 is given with its conserved first and last residue. Fields, in order: J gene, D gene, V gene, CDR3 protein. D genes are given only for firm matches.

J: TRBJ2-7
D: NA
V: TRBV5-1
CDR3: CASSLSGGGSYEQYF

J: TRBJ2-6
D: TRBD2
V: TRBV18
CDR3: CASSHKAGEVANVLTF

J: NA
D: TRBD2
V: TRBV9
CDR3: CASSVEGGRDEQYF

J: TRBJ1-1
D: NA
V: TRBV19
CDR3: CASSIPSRATEAFF

J: TRBJ2-5
D: TRBD1
V: TRBV6-5
CDR3: CASNTGGTETQYF

J: TRBJ2-5
D: NA
V: TRBV5-1
CDR3: CASSLERGRGGETQYF

J: TRBJ1-4
D: NA
V: TRBV28
CDR3: CASRQKGQRFRKLFF

J: TRBJ1-2
D: NA
V: TRBV27
CDR3: CASSKTELYGYTF

J: TRBJ1-2
D: NA
V: TRBV2
CDR3: CASSTGASYGYTF

J: TRBJ2-2
D: TRBD2
V: TRBV28
CDR3: CASSLYPIAGFTGELFF

J: TRBJ1-5
D: NA
V: TRBV9
CDR3: CASSVAGGNQPQHF

J: TRBJ2-2
D: TRBD1
V: TRBV28
CDR3: CASSLTTGGLGELFF

J: TRBJ1-2
D: NA
V: TRBV5-6
CDR3: CASSLWGYYGYTF

J: TRBJ2-7
D: NA
V: TRBV6-6
CDR3: CASSYSFSLGEQYF

J: TRBJ2-5
D: TRBD2
V: TRBV27
CDR3: CASSWVAGETQYF

J: NA
D: TRBD1
V: TRBV19
CDR3: CASSTRGQGSSYEQYF

J: TRBJ2-7
D: NA
V: TRBV6-6
CDR3: CASSYSAYLEQYF

J: TRBJ2-7
D: NA
V: TRBV27
CDR3: CASSFREPYEQYF

J: TRBJ2-3
D: TRBD1
V: TRBV5-8
CDR3: CASSIPRDRGTTDTQYF

J: TRBJ1-1
D: NA
V: TRBV11-3
CDR3: CASSLRMNTEAFF

J: TRBJ2-7
D: TRBD1
V: TRBV18
CDR3: CASSPRTGGLGEQYF

J: TRBJ2-1
D: NA
V: TRBV19
CDR3: CASSPALPRPGSYNEQFF

J: TRBJ2-4
D: TRBD1
V: TRBV30
CDR3: CAWNSGGYQYF

J: TRBJ1-2
D: NA
V: TRBV4-1
CDR3: CASSQEGVGGYTF

J: TRBJ1-2
D: NA
V: TRBV30
CDR3: CAWNRDPSGGYTF

J: TRBJ2-1
D: NA
V: TRBV7-2
CDR3: CASSLIGTTSYNEQFF

J: TRBJ2-3
D: TRBD1
V: TRBV5-6
CDR3: CASSLRQGILTDTQYF

J: TRBJ2-1
D: NA
V: TRBV18
CDR3: CASSPELAYNEQFF

J: TRBJ2-5
D: TRBD1
V: TRBV27
CDR3: CASSVQGYETQYF

J: TRBJ2-3
D: NA
V: TRBV7-6
CDR3: CASSLGTDTDTQYF

J: TRBJ1-1
D: TRBD1
V: TRBV19
CDR3: CASTRTGSPSPTEAFF

J: TRBJ2-7
D: TRBD1
V: TRBV9
CDR3: CASSVGDRGEQYF

J: TRBJ2-5
D: TRBD1
V: TRBV27
CDR3: CASGDREETQYF

J: TRBJ2-2
D: NA
V: TRBV6-1
CDR3: CASSRVSTGELFF

J: TRBJ1-1
D: TRBD1
V: TRBV6-6
CDR3: CASSRTGTGGPAEAFF

J: TRBJ2-1
D: NA
V: TRBV19
CDR3: CASSIDYSGQDWEQFF

J: TRBJ2-1
D: TRBD2
V: TRBV11-2
CDR3: CASSVPGLAGIEQFF

J: TRBJ2-2
D: TRBD2
V: TRBV7-8
CDR3: CASSFFLAGTSGRPTGELFF

J: TRBJ2-7
D: NA
V: TRBV28
CDR3: CASTASYEQYF

J: TRBJ2-3
D: NA
V: TRBV9
CDR3: CASSPPADTQYF

J: TRBJ2-5
D: TRBD2
V: TRBV7-2
CDR3: CAIRDAGVETQYF

J: TRBJ2-7
D: NA
V: TRBV5-1
CDR3: CASSFSGLSSYEQYF

J: TRBJ1-1
D: NA
V: TRBV28
CDR3: CASSFRTPAFF

J: TRBJ2-3
D: NA
V: TRBV7-9
CDR3: CASSLDVSATDTQYF

J: TRBJ1-2
D: NA
V: TRBV6-5
CDR3: CASSYSAGLNGYTF

J: TRBJ2-2
D: NA
V: TRBV7-2
CDR3: CASSFVRTGELFF

J: TRBJ2-2
D: NA
V: TRBV7-7
CDR3: CASSFSLGDTGELFF

J: TRBJ2-1
D: NA
V: TRBV7-2
CDR3: CASSLALMNEQFF

J: TRBJ2-1
D: TRBD2
V: TRBV10-2
CDR3: CASRDPGLAAIEQFF

J: TRBJ2-5
D: NA
V: TRBV12-2
CDR3: CASRLGGVLLAGANQETQYF

J: TRBJ1-3
D: TRBD1
V: TRBV4-3
CDR3: CASSRTGEDTIYF

J: TRBJ2-5
D: NA
V: TRBV7-3
CDR3: CASSLVPRWAYQETQYF

J: TRBJ1-3
D: NA
V: TRBV6-5
CDR3: CASSPSRGTGNTIYF

J: TRBJ2-5
D: NA
V: TRBV7-3
CDR3: CASSSSGPGLRETQYF

J: TRBJ2-7
D: TRBD1
V: TRBV18
CDR3: CASSDRAYEQYF